These T cell receptor beta chains were read from a single sample in a study of T cells in Graves' hyperthyroidism and ophthalmopathy. TCRdb passed the multiplex PCR reads through MiXCR, listing each CDR3 protein once. The top ten clones hold 4% to 5.5% of a sample with hundreds of thousands of distinct CDR3 sequences, roughly 14% of them seen once. The sample comprised blood. The receptors here all came from a woman aged 40 to 49 with Graves' ophthalmopathy. The CDR3 runs from the conserved cysteine through the conserved F or W.

cdr3_aa | v_call
CASSSDYGADTQYF | TRBV6-2/TRBV6-3
CSSSRSSGSGYEQYF | TRBV28
CASSWRGPYEQYF | TRBV28
CSAILGTDNQETQYF | TRBV20-1
CSVEEPSGGADTQYF | TRBV29-1
CSGMGHSYEQYF | TRBV29-1
CASSPQRDRGETQYF | TRBV7-2
CSARDPRAGGSSYEQYF | TRBV20-1
CASSFGGRSQPQHF | TRBV12-3/TRBV12-4
CASSIPGGGGPYEQYF | TRBV6-5
CASTGGASAGNQETQYF | TRBV11-1
CASSYRLTYEQYF | TRBV6-2/TRBV6-3
CASTPDSSNANTGELFF | TRBV2
CASSSPRRRWELFF | TRBV11-2
CASSQAGPRETQYF | TRBV28
CASSLLGQLEAFF | TRBV5-1
CSVEGDRGREQYF | TRBV29-1
CASSSAGLVAYEQYF | TRBV27
CASRRTSVRETQYF | TRBV6-2/TRBV6-3
CASSPTGDLLGGYTF | TRBV18
CSSRLTGGYEQYF | TRBV27
CASSLGSNALYEQYF | TRBV7-2
CASSLGGSGSIYEQYF | TRBV7-2
CSARVPGLSGAYEQYF | TRBV20-1
CASSQGRGFLNTEAFF | TRBV4-3
CASSLSQAGGQETQYF | TRBV28
CASGAGQGSDTQYF | TRBV11-3
CASSGGAGVSYEQYF | TRBV4-3